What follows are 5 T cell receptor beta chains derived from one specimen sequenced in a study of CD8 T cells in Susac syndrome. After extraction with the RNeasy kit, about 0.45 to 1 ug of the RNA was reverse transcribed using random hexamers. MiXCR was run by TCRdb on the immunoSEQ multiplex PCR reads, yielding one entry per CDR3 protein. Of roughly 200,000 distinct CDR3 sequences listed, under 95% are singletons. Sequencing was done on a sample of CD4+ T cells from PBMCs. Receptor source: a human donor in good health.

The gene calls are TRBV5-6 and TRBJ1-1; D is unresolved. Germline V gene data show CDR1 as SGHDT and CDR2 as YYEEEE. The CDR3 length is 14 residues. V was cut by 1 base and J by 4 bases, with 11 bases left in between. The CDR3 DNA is TGTGCCAGCAGCTTGTCCCCGGGCGGCACTGAAGCTTTCTTT. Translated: CASSLSPGGTEAFF.

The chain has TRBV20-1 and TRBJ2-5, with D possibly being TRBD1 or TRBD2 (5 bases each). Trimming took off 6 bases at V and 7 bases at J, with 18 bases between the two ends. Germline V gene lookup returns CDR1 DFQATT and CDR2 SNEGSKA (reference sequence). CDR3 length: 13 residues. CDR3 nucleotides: TGCAGTGCCGACCGGGGCCCTGTTTGGACCCAGTACTTC. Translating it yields CSADRGPVWTQYF.

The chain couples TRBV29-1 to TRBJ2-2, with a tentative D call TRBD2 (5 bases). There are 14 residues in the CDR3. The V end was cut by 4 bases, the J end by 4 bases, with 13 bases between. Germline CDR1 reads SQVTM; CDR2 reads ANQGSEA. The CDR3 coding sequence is TGCAGCGTTGGAGGCAGAGGGAGCACCGGGGAGCTGTTTTTT. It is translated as CSVGGRGSTGELFF.

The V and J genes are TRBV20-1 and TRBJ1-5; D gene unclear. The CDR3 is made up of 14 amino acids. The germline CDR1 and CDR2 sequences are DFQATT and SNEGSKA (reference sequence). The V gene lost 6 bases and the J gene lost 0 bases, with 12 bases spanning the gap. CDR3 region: CSAPDGNSNQPQHF. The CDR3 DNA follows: TGCAGTGCCCCGGACGGAAATAGCAATCAGCCCCAGCATTTT.

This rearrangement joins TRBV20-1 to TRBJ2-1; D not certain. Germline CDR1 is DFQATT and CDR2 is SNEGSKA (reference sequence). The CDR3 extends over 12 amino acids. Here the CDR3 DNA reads TGCAGCTCAGCCCGAACAGACAATGAGCAGTTCTTC. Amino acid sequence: CSSARTDNEQFF.